The 32 T cell receptor beta chains in this list originate from one sample, sequenced in a study of T cell responses to AZD1222 COVID-19 vaccine. Measured with immunoSEQ multiplex PCR; TCRdb has only the in-frame clones, and not every one. The sample has about 150,000 clones, approximately 90% seen once. The source was peripheral blood, collected 28 days after the second AZD1222 dose. The receptors were gathered from an adult who received the AZD1222 COVID-19 vaccine.

This chain links TRBV30 with TRBJ2-1; 10 bases line up with TRBD2. Looked up from germline, CDR1 is GTSNPN and CDR2 is SVGIG (reference sequence). There are 17 residues in the CDR3. The V and J ends lost 5 bases and 5 bases, in that order; junction bases with no gene match: 15. The CDR3 spells CAWGARISGRFHNEQFF. In nucleotides, the CDR3 is TGTGCCTGGGGGGCCCGCATTAGCGGGAGGTTCCACAATGAGCAGTTCTTC.

The V gene is TRBV19, the J gene TRBJ2-3, with 9 bases lining up with TRBD2. Trimming cost V 3 bases and J 3 bases; bases outside gene matches: 4. Germline V gene lookup returns CDR1 LNHDA and CDR2 SQIVND (reference sequence). The CDR3 is 15 amino acids. CDR3 in DNA: TGTGCCAGTAGTATTGCGGGGGGGATGACAGATACGCAGTATTTT. This translates into CASSIAGGMTDTQYF.

This rearrangement joins TRBV7-9 to TRBJ1-4, with a possible D match to TRBD1 (6 bases). The CDR3 spans 15 residues. CDR1 is SEHNR and CDR2 is FQNEAQ in the germline V gene (reference sequence). With 5 bases removed from V and 5 bases from J, the gap between germline ends came to 15 bases. The CDR3 sequence is CASSLRQATNEKLFF. The DNA of the CDR3 is TGTGCCAGCAGCCTCCGACAGGCGACAAATGAAAAACTGTTTTTT. Variable domain in full (rest from reference TRBV7-9 and TRBJ1-4): DTGVSQNPRHKITKRGQNVTFRCDPISEHNRLYWYRQTLGQGPEFLTYFQNEAQLEKSRLLSDRFSAERPKGSFSTLEIQRTEQGDSAMYLCASSLRQATNEKLFFGSGTQLSVL.

This clone was observed a single time. This chain joins TRBV10-3 and TRBJ1-2, with TRBD1 matching over 10 bases. V lost 6 bases, J lost 4 bases, and 8 bases stayed unmatched. CDR3 length: 15 residues. Germline V gene data show CDR1 as ENHRY and CDR2 as SYGVKD. CDR3 amino acids: CAIREGQGSSYGYTF. In DNA, the CDR3 is TGTGCCATCAGAGAGGGACAGGGGTCTTCCTATGGCTACACCTTC.

This chain connects TRBV6-6 to TRBJ1-1; maybe TRBD1 (5 bases). This CDR3 comprises 13 residues. V lost 0 bases, J lost 10 bases, and 12 bases lay in between. Germline V gene lookup returns CDR1 MNHNY and CDR2 SVGAGI (reference sequence). CDR3 coding DNA: TGTGCCAGCAGTTACTCTGGGCAGGGCTCAGCTTTCTTT. Translated: CASSYSGQGSAFF.

J is TRBJ1-1 and V is TRBV7-3; 8 positions match TRBD1. The CDR3 covers 14 residues. Losses at the gene ends were 2 bases for V and 4 bases for J; bases not matched to a gene: 3. Germline V gives CDR1 SGHTA, CDR2 FQGTGA. The CDR3, as DNA: TGTGCCAGCAGCTTATTGACAGGGGCCACTGAAGCTTTCTTT. Amino acid sequence: CASSLLTGATEAFF.

As DNA, the CDR3 is TGTGCCAGTAGTATCGAAGGCGGGTGGAGCTCCTACGAGCAGTACTTC. This sequence encodes CASSIEGGWSSYEQYF. V is TRBV19 and J is TRBJ2-7; a weak D match, TRBD2 (5 bases). Germline V gene lookup returns CDR1 LNHDA and CDR2 SQIVND (reference sequence). V was pared by 3 bases and J by 0 bases, with 15 bases between. The CDR3 consists of 16 residues.

J is TRBJ2-7 and V is TRBV29-1, with TRBD1 identical over 8 bases. The ends lost 2 bases at V and 6 bases at J; junction bases unmatched: 9. Looked up from germline, CDR1 is SQVTM and CDR2 is ANQGSEA. The CDR3 loop spans 14 amino acids. The CDR3: CSVERVQGAGEQYF. CDR3 nucleotide sequence: TGCAGCGTTGAAAGGGTGCAGGGGGCAGGCGAGCAGTACTTC.

The gene calls are TRBV7-2 and TRBJ1-5; 7 bases align to TRBD1. V lost 1 base to trimming and J lost 9 bases; unmatched junction nucleotides: 9. The CDR3 extends over 15 amino acids. Looked up from germline, CDR1 is SGHTA and CDR2 is FQGNSA. CDR3 DNA: TGTGCCAGCAGCTTAGATTCAGGGGGAAGGGGGCCCCAGCATTTT. The encoded protein is CASSLDSGGRGPQHF.

The chain employs TRBV6-6 and TRBJ1-1; D might be TRBD1 (5 bases). Germline loops: CDR1 MNHNY, CDR2 SVGAGI (reference sequence). The CDR3 is made up of 14 amino acids. V gave up 1 base and J gave up 0 bases, with 6 bases separating them. CDR3 coding DNA: TGTGCCAGCAGTTACTTAGGGGTGAACACTGAAGCTTTCTTT. This translates into CASSYLGVNTEAFF.

The gene calls are TRBV29-1 and TRBJ2-3, with D possibly being TRBD1 or TRBD2 (6 bases each). CDR1 and CDR2 from the germline V gene are SQVTM and ANQGSEA. The CDR3 extends over 12 amino acids. V dropped 7 bases and J dropped 0 bases, with 8 bases sitting between them. For the CDR3, the DNA is TGCAGCGCCGGGGGCAGCACAGATACGCAGTATTTT. As protein: CSAGGSTDTQYF.

This clone is a singleton in its sample. The genes are TRBV15 and TRBJ1-2; 7 bases are shared with TRBD1. From germline, CDR1 is LNHNV and CDR2 YYDKDF (reference sequence). CDR3 size: 16 residues. The ends lost 0 bases at V and 4 bases at J; junction bases unmatched: 8. CDR3 amino acids: CATSRDADRTPYGYTF. The DNA for the CDR3 is TGTGCCACCAGCAGAGATGCGGACAGGACCCCCTATGGCTACACCTTC.

The chain has TRBV10-3 and TRBJ1-4; D is ambiguous. Germline values: CDR1 ENHRY, CDR2 SYGVKD. Trimming left V 8 bases short and J 5 bases short, with 9 bases between. CDR3 length: 12 residues. The DNA for the CDR3 is TGTGCCATCGGAACGGGGAATGAAAAACTGTTTTTT. Translation gives CAIGTGNEKLFF.

CDR3 nucleotides: TGTGCCAGTAGTATAGATGGACTGACAGACTCTGGGGCCAACGTCCTGACTTTC. Its protein product is CASSIDGLTDSGANVLTF. This chain joins TRBV19 and TRBJ2-6, with D perhaps given as TRBD1 or TRBD2 (5 bases each). Germline V gene lookup returns CDR1 LNHDA and CDR2 SQIVND (reference sequence). CDR3 size: 18 residues. The V end was cut by 0 bases, the J end by 0 bases, with 12 bases between.

The rearrangement links TRBV5-6 to TRBJ1-2; a weak D match, TRBD1 (6 bases). This CDR3 comprises 13 residues. CDR1 SGHDT and CDR2 YYEEEE come from the germline V gene. The V end lost 1 base, the J end lost 5 bases, and 9 bases lay between the germline ends. The CDR3 bases are TGTGCCAGCAGCTTGAACAGGGAGTATGGCTACACCTTC. Its protein is CASSLNREYGYTF.

This clone was recorded only once. The rearrangement uses TRBV19 and TRBJ1-4; 8 bases align to TRBD1. The CDR3 covers 12 residues. V dropped 9 bases and J dropped 8; count of bases not matched to a gene: 5. The germline V gene has CDR1 LNHDA and CDR2 SQIVND (reference sequence). The CDR3 is CASRTGLEKLFF. The CDR3 nucleotides are TGTGCCAGCAGGACAGGGCTAGAAAAACTGTTTTTT. Complete variable domain (other parts from reference TRBV19 and TRBJ1-4): DGGITQSPKYLFRKEGQNVTLSCEQNLNHDAMYWYRQDPGQGLRLIYYSQIVNDFQKGDIAEGYSVSREKKESFPLTVTSAQKNPTAFYLCASRTGLEKLFFGSGTQLSVL.

This sequence joins TRBV13 and TRBJ2-1; 13 positions agree with TRBD2. The CDR3 loop spans 16 amino acids. Germline V gives CDR1 PRHDT, CDR2 FYEKMQ (reference sequence). Germline trimming cut 1 base from V and 7 bases from J; bases unmatched to any gene: 4. This CDR3 reads CASSLVTSGGWNEQFF. In nucleotides, the CDR3 is TGTGCCAGCAGCTTAGTGACTAGCGGGGGGTGGAATGAGCAGTTCTTC.

This chain uses TRBV5-5 with TRBJ1-5; TRBD1 might be the D (6 bases). This CDR3 has 14 amino acids. Trimming removed 0 bases at V and 12 bases at J, with 16 bases between. CDR1 is SGHKS and CDR2 is YYEKEE in the germline V gene (reference sequence). CDR3 loop: CASSLAPGQRLQHF. The CDR3 DNA follows: TGTGCCAGCAGCTTGGCGCCGGGACAACGGCTCCAGCATTTT.

V and J are TRBV7-9 and TRBJ1-2; TRBD1 aligns across 7 bases. Germline assignment: CDR1 SEHNR and CDR2 FQNEAQ (reference sequence). The V gene end was trimmed by 1 base and the J gene end by 5 bases; junction bases not matched to a gene: 4. This CDR3 comprises 14 residues. The CDR3 is CASSLGDRAYGYTF. The CDR3 DNA is TGTGCCAGCAGCTTAGGCGACAGGGCATATGGCTACACCTTC.

This sequence joins TRBV6-6 and TRBJ1-3; D perhaps matches TRBD1 (6 bases). The V gene lost 5 bases and the J gene lost 0 bases, with 17 bases spanning the gap. This CDR3 spans 17 amino acids. Per germline, CDR1 MNHNY and CDR2 SVGAGI (reference sequence). DNA of the CDR3: TGTGCCAGCAGTCAGATAACGGGACATACCTCTGGAAACACCATATATTTT. Translating it yields CASSQITGHTSGNTIYF.

Only one count was recorded for this clone. This chain connects TRBV6-5 to TRBJ1-2, with 7 bases matching TRBD1. The germline V gene encodes CDR1 MNHEY and CDR2 SVGAGI. CDR3 length: 11 residues. The CDR3 nucleotides read TGTACCATCGGACAGGACCGTGGCTACACCTTC. Protein: CTIGQDRGYTF.

The chain joins TRBV5-1 to TRBJ2-7; 7 nucleotides match TRBD1. The trim removed 4 bases at V and 5 bases at J, leaving 12 bases unmatched. The length of the CDR3 is 15 residues. Germline assignment: CDR1 SGHRS and CDR2 YFSETQ. CDR3 DNA: TGCGCCAGCAGCCTCCCGACAGGGACATCCCACGAGCAGTACTTC. Translating gives CASSLPTGTSHEQYF.

This chain links TRBV6-5 with TRBJ2-7; D gene uncertain. V lost 11 bases, J lost 0 bases, and 11 bases lay in between. Germline lookup yields CDR1 MNHEY and CDR2 SVGAGI. This CDR3 region has 12 residues. The CDR3 reads CASGASSYEQYF. In DNA form, the CDR3 reads TGTGCCTCCGGAGCGAGCTCCTACGAGCAGTACTTC.

V usage is TRBV2 and J usage is TRBJ1-5; D is perhaps TRBD1 (6 bases). The CDR3 contains 13 residues. Trimming took off 4 bases at V and 7 bases at J, with 11 bases between the two ends. The germline V gene has CDR1 SNHLY and CDR2 FYNNEI. The CDR3 sequence: CASSVQGGQPQHF. CDR3 DNA: TGTGCCAGCAGTGTACAGGGCGGACAGCCCCAGCATTTT.

The CDR3 nucleotides are TGTGCCAGTAGTCTAAGATATAACACTGAAGCTTTCTTT. Translation: CASSLRYNTEAFF. V and J are TRBV19 and TRBJ1-1, with D hard to call. The CDR3 totals 13 residues. With 5 bases removed from V and 2 bases from J, the gap between germline ends came to 9 bases. Germline lookup yields CDR1 LNHDA and CDR2 SQIVND (reference sequence).

This clone turned up a few times. This chain connects TRBV3-1 (or the pseudogene TRBV3-2) to TRBJ1-2, with unresolved D. Germline CDR1 is LGHDT and CDR2 is YNNKEL (reference sequence). The germline V and J ends were trimmed by 3 bases and 0 bases, with 14 bases remaining between them. This CDR3 is 16 amino acids long. The CDR3 reads CASSQSQAFPNYGYTF. The CDR3 coding sequence is TGTGCCAGCAGCCAGTCCCAGGCGTTCCCTAACTATGGCTACACCTTC.

J is TRBJ2-1 and V is TRBV19; D might be TRBD2 (5 bases). The germline gives CDR1 LNHDA, CDR2 SQIVND (reference sequence). Trimming pared 4 bases from V and 3 bases from J, leaving 16 bases between. The CDR3 contains 16 residues. The CDR3 DNA sequence: TGTGCCAGTAGTAGCAGTGTTAGCGTTATCTACAATGAGCAGTTCTTC. Translating gives CASSSSVSVIYNEQFF.

A single count supports this clone. The gene calls are TRBV7-8 and TRBJ2-7; TRBD2 matches at 12 bases. This CDR3 region has 16 residues. The junction had 11 bases not matched to a gene; V was cut back by 6 bases and J by 5 bases. Germline loops: CDR1 SGHVS, CDR2 FQNEAQ. CDR3 protein: CASRPRLAGVGHEQYF. The CDR3 DNA follows: TGTGCCAGCAGGCCGAGACTAGCGGGAGTGGGCCACGAGCAGTACTTC. The full variable domain, rest sourced from reference TRBV7-8 and TRBJ2-7, is GAGVSQSPRYKVAKRGQDVALRCDPISGHVSLFWYQQALGQGPEFLTYFQNEAQLDKSGLPSDRFFAERPEGSVSTLKIQRTQQEDSAVYLCASRPRLAGVGHEQYFGPGTRLTVT.

The rearrangement joins TRBV5-1 to TRBJ1-2, with D unclear. The germline V gene encodes CDR1 SGHRS and CDR2 YFSETQ. This CDR3 comprises 12 residues. Trimming cost V 0 bases and J 8 bases, with 8 bases left between them. CDR3: CASSLVLGGYTF. For the CDR3, the DNA is TGCGCCAGCAGCTTGGTTCTTGGGGGCTACACCTTC.

J is TRBJ2-7 and V is TRBV27; tentative D call: TRBD1 (5 bases). Germline V CDR1 and CDR2: MNHEY, SMNVEV (reference sequence). This CDR3 region has 14 residues. With 8 bases removed from V and 0 bases from J, the gap between germline ends came to 14 bases. Written as DNA, the CDR3 is TGTGCCAGCTCCCGAAGGACAAGCTCCTACGAGCAGTACTTC. As protein: CASSRRTSSYEQYF.

A word on this clone: Other DNA sequences of this sample code for an identical CDR3. The V and J genes are TRBV7-8 and TRBJ1-1; D call uncertain. V shed 1 base and J shed 0 bases, with 6 bases lying between them. This CDR3 spans 14 amino acids. Germline lookup yields CDR1 SGHVS and CDR2 FQNEAQ. The CDR3 bases are TGTGCCAGCAGCTTAGGGGGAATGAACACTGAAGCTTTCTTT. Translating it yields CASSLGGMNTEAFF.

This chain joins TRBV6-5 and TRBJ1-5; 9 bases agree with TRBD1. This CDR3 spans 15 amino acids. Unmatched junction bases numbered 7, after V lost 7 bases and J lost 3 bases. The germline V gene has CDR1 MNHEY and CDR2 SVGAGI. Written as DNA, the CDR3 is TGTGCCAGCACCCCGGGACAGGGTCACAATCAGCCCCAGCATTTT. This sequence encodes CASTPGQGHNQPQHF.